This paragraph reports one T cell receptor (beta chain). The repertoire was sequenced with immunoSEQ multiplex PCR; TCRdb's copy has only in-frame clones and lacks some. The table lists 50,000 to 55,000 clones, 87% of them singletons. This record comes from a study of control samples from healthy donors and cancer patients. The CDR3 is 12 amino acids. Germline values: CDR1 MDHEN, CDR2 SYDVKM. V lost 9 bases and J lost 7; bases outside the gene matches: 8. V usage is TRBV28 and J usage is TRBJ1-1; 7 bases line up with TRBD1. The sample comprised PBMCs. The origin of this receptor is a man aged 55 to 70 with head and neck cancer. CDR3 residues: CASRQGRVEAFF. Written as DNA, the CDR3 is TGTGCCAGTAGACAGGGACGCGTTGAAGCTTTCTTT.